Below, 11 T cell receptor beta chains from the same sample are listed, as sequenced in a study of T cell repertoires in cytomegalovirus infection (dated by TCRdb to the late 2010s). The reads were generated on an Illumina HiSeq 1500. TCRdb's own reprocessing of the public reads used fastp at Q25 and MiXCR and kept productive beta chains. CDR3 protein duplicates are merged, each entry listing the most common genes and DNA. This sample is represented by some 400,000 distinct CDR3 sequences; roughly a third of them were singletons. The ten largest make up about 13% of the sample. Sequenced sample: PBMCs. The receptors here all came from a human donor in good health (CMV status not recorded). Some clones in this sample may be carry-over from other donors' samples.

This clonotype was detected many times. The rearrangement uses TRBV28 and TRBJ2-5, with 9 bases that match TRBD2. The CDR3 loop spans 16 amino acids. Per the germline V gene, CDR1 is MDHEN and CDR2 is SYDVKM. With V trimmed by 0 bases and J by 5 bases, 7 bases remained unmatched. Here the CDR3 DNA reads TGTGCCAGCAGTTTATGGGCGGGGGGGCCTCAGGAGACCCAGTACTTC. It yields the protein CASSLWAGGPQETQYF. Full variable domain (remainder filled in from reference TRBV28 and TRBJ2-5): DVKVTQSSRYLVKRTGEKVFLECVQDMDHENMFWYRQDPGLGLRLIYFSYDVKMKEKGDIPEGYSVSREKKERFSLILESASTNQTSMYLCASSLWAGGPQETQYFGPGTRLLVL.

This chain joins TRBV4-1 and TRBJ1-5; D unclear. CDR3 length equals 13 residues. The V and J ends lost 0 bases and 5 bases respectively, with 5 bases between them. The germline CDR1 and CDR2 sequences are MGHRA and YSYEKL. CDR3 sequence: CASSQELDQPQHF. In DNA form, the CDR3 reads TGCGCCAGCAGCCAAGAGTTAGATCAGCCCCAGCATTTT.

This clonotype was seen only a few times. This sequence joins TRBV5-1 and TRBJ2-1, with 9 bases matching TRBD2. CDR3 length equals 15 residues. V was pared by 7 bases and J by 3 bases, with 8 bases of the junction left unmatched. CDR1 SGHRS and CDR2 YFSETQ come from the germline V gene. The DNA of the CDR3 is TGCGCCAGCTGGCTTGGCGGGGGGGTCTACAATGAGCAGTTCTTC. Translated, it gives CASWLGGGVYNEQFF.

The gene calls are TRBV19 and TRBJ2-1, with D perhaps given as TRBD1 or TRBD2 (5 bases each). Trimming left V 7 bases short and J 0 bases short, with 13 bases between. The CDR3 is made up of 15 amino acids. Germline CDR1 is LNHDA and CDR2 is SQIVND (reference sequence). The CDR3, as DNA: TGTGCCAGTATGGTCGGGGCGAGCTCCTACAATGAGCAGTTCTTC. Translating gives CASMVGASSYNEQFF.

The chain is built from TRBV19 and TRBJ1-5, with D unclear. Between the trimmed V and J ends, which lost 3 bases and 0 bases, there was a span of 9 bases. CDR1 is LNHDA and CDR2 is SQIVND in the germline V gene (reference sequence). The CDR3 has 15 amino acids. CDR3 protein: CASSIVYYSNQPQHF. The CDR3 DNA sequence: TGTGCCAGTAGTATTGTATATTATAGCAATCAGCCCCAGCATTTT.

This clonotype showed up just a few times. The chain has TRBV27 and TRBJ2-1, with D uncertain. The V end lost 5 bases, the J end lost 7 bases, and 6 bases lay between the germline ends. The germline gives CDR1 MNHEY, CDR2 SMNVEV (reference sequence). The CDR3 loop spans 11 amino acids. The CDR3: CASSIGNEQFF. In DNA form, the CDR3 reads TGTGCCAGCAGTATTGGGAATGAGCAGTTCTTC.

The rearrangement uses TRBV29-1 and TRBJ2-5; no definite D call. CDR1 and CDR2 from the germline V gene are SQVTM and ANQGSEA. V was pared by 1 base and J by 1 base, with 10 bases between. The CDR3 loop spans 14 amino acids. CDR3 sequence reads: CSVEVPGAQETQYF. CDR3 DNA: TGCAGCGTTGAAGTTCCGGGCGCCCAAGAGACCCAGTACTTC.

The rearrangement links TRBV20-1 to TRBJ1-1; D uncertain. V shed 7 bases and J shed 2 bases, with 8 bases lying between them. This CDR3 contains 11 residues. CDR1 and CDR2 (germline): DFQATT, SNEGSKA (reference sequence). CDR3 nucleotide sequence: TGCAGTGGAGCTTTTAACACTGAAGCTTTCTTT. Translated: CSGAFNTEAFF.

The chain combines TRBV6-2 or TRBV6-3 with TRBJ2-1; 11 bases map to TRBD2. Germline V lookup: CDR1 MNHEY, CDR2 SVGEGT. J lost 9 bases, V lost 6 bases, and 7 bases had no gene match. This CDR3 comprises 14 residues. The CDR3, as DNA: TGTGCCAGCAGCCAAACCGGGACTAGCGGTGAGCAGTTCTTC. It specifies CASSQTGTSGEQFF.

This CDR3 reads CASSSSRGRYEQYF. The CDR3 bases are TGTGCCAGCAGTTCCAGCAGGGGTCGGTACGAGCAGTACTTC. The rearrangement uses TRBV27 and TRBJ2-7, with D tentatively TRBD1 (6 bases). The V gene's germline CDR1 is MNHEY and CDR2 SMNVEV (reference sequence). The CDR3 length is 14 residues. Trimming removed 4 bases from V and 4 bases from J, with 14 bases in between.

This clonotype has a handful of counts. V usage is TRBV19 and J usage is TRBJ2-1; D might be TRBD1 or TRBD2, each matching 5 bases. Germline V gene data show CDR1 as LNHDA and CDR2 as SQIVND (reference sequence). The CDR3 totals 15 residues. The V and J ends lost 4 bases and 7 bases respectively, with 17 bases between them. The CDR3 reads CASSTRTNRGNEQFF. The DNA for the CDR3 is TGTGCCAGTAGTACTCGGACAAACCGAGGGAATGAGCAGTTCTTC.